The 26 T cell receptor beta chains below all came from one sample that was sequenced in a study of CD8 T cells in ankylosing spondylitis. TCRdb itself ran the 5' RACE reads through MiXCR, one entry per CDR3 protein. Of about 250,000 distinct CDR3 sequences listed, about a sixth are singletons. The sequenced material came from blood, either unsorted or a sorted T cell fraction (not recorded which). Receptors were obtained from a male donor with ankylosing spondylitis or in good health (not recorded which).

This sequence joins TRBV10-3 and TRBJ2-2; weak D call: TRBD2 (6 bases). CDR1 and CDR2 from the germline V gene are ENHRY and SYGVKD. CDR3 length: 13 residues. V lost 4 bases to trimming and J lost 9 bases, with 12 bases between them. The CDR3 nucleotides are TGTGCCATCAGTGTAGGGAGGACCCGGGAGCTGTTTTTT. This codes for CAISVGRTRELFF.

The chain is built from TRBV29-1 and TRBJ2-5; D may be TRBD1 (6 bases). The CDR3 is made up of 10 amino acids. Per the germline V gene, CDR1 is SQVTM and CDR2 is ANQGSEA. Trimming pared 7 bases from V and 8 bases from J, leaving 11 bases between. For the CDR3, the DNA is TGCAGCGGAACAGGGTTCACCCAGTACTTC. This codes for CSGTGFTQYF.

This chain's CDR3 is CSVVGRTQPGYQETQYF. The CDR3 DNA is TGCAGCGTTGTAGGCCGGACACAACCTGGGTACCAAGAGACCCAGTACTTC. The V and J genes are TRBV29-1 and TRBJ2-5; D is possibly TRBD1 (5 bases). Trimming took 4 bases from V and 0 from J, leaving 21 bases between them. From germline, CDR1 is SQVTM and CDR2 ANQGSEA. The CDR3 sequence is 17 residues long.

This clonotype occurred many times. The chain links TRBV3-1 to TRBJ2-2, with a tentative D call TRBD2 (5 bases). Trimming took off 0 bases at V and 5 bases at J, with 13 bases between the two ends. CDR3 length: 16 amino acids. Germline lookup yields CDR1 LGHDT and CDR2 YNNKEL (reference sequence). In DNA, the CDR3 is TGTGCCAGCAGCCAAGAAGGGCGGGTAGGAACCGGGGAGCTGTTTTTT. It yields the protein CASSQEGRVGTGELFF.

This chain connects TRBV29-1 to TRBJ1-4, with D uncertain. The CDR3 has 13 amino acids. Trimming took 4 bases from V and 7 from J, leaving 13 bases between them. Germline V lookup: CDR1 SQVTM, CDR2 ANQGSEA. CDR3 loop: CSVVLEGREKLFF. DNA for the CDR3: TGCAGCGTTGTATTGGAAGGTCGTGAAAAACTGTTTTTT.

The CDR3 loop reads CASSPPIGDNEQFF. The CDR3 DNA sequence: TGTGCCAGCTCACCACCTATTGGTGACAATGAGCAGTTCTTC. The J gene is TRBJ2-1, the V gene TRBV18; D unclear. This CDR3 has 14 amino acids. V gave up 0 bases and J gave up 5 bases, with 8 bases separating them. Germline lookup yields CDR1 KGHSH and CDR2 LQKENI.

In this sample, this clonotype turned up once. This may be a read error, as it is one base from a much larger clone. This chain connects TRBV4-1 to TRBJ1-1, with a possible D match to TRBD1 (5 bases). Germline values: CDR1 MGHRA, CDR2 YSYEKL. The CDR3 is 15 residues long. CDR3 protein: CASSQDRVPNAEAFF. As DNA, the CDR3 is TGCGCCAGCAGCCAAGACAGGGTCCCGAACGCTGAAGCTTTCTTT.

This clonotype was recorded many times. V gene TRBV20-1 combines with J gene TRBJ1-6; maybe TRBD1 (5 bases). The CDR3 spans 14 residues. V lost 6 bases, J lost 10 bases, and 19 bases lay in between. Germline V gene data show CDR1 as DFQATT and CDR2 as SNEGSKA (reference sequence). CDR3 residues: CSAQSGEGSSPLHF. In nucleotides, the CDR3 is TGCAGTGCCCAATCCGGGGAGGGGAGCTCACCCCTCCACTTT.

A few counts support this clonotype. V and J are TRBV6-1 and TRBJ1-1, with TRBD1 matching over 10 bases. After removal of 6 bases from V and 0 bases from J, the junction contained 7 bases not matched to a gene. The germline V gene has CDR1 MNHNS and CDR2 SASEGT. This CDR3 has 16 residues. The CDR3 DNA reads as TGTGCCAGCAGCCGCGGACAGGGGGGGCTGAACACTGAAGCTTTCTTT. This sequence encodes CASSRGQGGLNTEAFF.

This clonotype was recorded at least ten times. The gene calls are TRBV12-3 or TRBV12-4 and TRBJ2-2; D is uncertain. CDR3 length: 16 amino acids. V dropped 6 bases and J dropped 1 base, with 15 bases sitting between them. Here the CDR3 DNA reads TGTGCCAGCAGCCGACCTGGTTTTATGAACACCGGGGAGCTGTTTTTT. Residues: CASSRPGFMNTGELFF.

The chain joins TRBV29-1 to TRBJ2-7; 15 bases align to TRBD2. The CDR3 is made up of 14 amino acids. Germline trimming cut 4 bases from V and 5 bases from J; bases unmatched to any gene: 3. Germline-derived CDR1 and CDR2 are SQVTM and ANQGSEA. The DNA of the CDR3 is TGCAGCGTTGCGGGGACTAGCGGGAGGAACGAGCAGTACTTC. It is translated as CSVAGTSGRNEQYF.

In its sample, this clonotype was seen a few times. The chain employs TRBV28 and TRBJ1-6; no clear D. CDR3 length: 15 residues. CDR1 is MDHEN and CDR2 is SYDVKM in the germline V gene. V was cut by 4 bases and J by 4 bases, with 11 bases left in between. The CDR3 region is CASSSAFTYNSPLHF. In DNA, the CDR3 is TGTGCCAGCAGTTCGGCTTTTACATATAATTCACCCCTCCACTTT.

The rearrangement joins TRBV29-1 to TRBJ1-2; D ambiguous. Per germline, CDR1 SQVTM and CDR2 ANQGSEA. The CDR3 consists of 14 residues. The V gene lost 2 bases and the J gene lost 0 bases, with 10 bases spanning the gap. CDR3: CSVEQRIANYGYTF. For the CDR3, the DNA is TGCAGCGTTGAACAGCGGATAGCTAACTATGGCTACACCTTC.

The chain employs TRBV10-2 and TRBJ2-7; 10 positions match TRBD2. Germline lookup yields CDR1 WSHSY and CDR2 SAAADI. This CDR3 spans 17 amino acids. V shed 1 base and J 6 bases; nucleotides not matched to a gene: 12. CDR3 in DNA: TGCGCCAGCAGTGAGTGGCTAGCGGGAGTCCGGTCTCGCGAGCAGTACTTC. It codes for CASSEWLAGVRSREQYF.

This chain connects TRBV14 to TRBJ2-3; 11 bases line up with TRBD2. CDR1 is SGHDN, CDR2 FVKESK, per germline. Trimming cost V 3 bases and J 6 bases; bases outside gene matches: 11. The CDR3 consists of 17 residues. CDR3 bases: TGTGCCAGCAGCCACGTCATAGCGGGAGGGCCTGTGGATACGCAGTATTTT. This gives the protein CASSHVIAGGPVDTQYF.

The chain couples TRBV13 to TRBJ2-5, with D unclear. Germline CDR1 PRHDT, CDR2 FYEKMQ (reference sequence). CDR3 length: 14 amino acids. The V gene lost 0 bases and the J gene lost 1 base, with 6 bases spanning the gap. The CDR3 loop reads CASSLGQFQETQYF. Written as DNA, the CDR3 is TGTGCCAGCAGCTTAGGACAGTTCCAAGAGACCCAGTACTTC.

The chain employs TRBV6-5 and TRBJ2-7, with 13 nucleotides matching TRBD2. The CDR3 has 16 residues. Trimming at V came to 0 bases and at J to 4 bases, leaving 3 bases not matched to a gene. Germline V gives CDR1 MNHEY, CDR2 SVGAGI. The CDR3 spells CASSYSRGLAGYEQYF. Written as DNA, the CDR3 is TGTGCCAGCAGTTACTCCAGGGGACTAGCGGGATACGAGCAGTACTTC.

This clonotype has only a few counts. CDR3 region: CSASGGQAGFSHEQYF. CDR3 DNA sequence: TGCAGTGCTAGTGGAGGGCAAGCGGGATTTTCGCACGAGCAGTACTTC. V and J are TRBV20-1 and TRBJ2-7, with TRBD2 matching over 7 bases. Germline CDR1 and CDR2: DFQATT and SNEGSKA (reference sequence). CDR3 length: 16 residues. With 3 bases clipped from V and 5 bases from J, the junction kept 16 bases outside the gene matches.

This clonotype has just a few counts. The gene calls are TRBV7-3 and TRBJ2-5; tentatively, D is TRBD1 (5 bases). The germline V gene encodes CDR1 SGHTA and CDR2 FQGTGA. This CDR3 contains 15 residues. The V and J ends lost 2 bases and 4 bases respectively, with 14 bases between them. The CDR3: CASSLEAGLGETQYF. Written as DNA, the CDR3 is TGTGCCAGCAGCTTAGAGGCAGGGTTGGGAGAGACCCAGTACTTC.

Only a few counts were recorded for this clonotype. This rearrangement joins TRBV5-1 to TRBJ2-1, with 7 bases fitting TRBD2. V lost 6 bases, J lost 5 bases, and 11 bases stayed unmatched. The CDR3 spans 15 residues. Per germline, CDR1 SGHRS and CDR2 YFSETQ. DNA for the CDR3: TGCGCCAGCACCCTAGCGGATACCTGGGACAATGAGCAGTTCTTC. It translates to CASTLADTWDNEQFF.

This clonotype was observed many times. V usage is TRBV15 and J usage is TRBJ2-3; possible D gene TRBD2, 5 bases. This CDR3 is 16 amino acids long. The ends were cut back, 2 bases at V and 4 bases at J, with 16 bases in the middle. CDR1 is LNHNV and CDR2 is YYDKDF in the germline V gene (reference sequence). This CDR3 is CATSRYSGNKPDTQYF. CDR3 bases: TGTGCCACCAGCAGATATTCGGGGAACAAGCCAGATACGCAGTATTTT.

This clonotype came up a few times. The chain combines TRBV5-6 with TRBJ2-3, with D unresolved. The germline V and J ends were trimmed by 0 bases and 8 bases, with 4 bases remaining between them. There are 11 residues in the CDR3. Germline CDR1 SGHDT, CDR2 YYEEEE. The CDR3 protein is CASSLGLTQYF. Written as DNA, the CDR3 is TGTGCCAGCAGCTTGGGTCTTACGCAGTATTTT.

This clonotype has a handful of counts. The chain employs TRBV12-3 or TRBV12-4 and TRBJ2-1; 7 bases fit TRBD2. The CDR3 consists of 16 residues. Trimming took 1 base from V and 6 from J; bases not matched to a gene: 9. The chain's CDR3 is CASSLVGGAEINEQFF. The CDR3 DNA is TGTGCCAGCAGTTTAGTGGGAGGGGCTGAGATCAATGAGCAGTTCTTC.

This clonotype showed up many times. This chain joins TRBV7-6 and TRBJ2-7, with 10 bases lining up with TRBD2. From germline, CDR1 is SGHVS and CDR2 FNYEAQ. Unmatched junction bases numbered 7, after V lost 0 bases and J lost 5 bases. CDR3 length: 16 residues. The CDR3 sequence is CASSLAEREGQNEQYF. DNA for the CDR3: TGTGCCAGCAGCTTAGCGGAGCGGGAGGGCCAGAACGAGCAGTACTTC.

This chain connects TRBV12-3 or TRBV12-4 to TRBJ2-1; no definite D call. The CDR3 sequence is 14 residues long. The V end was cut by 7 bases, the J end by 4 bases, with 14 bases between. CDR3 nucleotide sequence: TGTGCCAGCACCCCTCGGCAGCCTTACAATGAGCAGTTCTTC. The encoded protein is CASTPRQPYNEQFF.

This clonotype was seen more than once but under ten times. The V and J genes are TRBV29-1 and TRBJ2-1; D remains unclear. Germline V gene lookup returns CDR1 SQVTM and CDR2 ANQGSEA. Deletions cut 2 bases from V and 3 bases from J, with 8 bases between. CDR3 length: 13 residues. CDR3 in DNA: TGCAGCGTTGAAAAGGGCGGCTACAATGAGCAGTTCTTC. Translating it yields CSVEKGGYNEQFF.